The rows below give T cell receptor beta chains drawn from one sample of a study of blood T cell repertoires in COVID-19. Sequenced by immunoSEQ multiplex PCR; TCRdb stores in-frame clones only, minus some. Of under 120,000 clones in the sample, around 89% were seen once. Material for sequencing was peripheral blood. All receptors come from an elderly woman with acute or convalescent COVID-19. CDR3s include the opening cysteine and the closing phenylalanine or tryptophan. Fields, in order: clone size, V gene, J gene, D gene, CDR3 length, CDR3 DNA, CDR3 protein. D genes are given only for firm matches. For some rows the clone size is stated as once, few or many, or as a class when expanded; others skip it.

clone_size: -; v_call: TRBV28; j_call: TRBJ2-2; d_call: TRBD2; cdr3_length: 13; cdr3_nt: TGTGCCAGCACCCTCCGGGGGGCCGGGGAGCTGTTTTTT; cdr3_aa: CASTLRGAGELFF
clone_size: -; v_call: TRBV5-1; j_call: TRBJ2-7; d_call: -; cdr3_length: 14; cdr3_nt: TGCGCCAGCAGCTTGGGGCGAACAGACTACGAGCAGTACTTC; cdr3_aa: CASSLGRTDYEQYF
clone_size: -; v_call: TRBV7-9; j_call: TRBJ2-7; d_call: -; cdr3_length: 14; cdr3_nt: TGTGCCAGCAGTCAAAGGGGACAAGGCTACGAGCAGTACTTC; cdr3_aa: CASSQRGQGYEQYF
clone_size: once; v_call: TRBV10-3; j_call: TRBJ1-2; d_call: TRBD1; cdr3_length: 14; cdr3_nt: TGTGCCATCACCCCCGGGACAGGGCCAATTGGCTACACCTTC; cdr3_aa: CAITPGTGPIGYTF
clone_size: once; v_call: TRBV7-2; j_call: TRBJ2-7; d_call: -; cdr3_length: 13; cdr3_nt: TGTGCCAGCAGCTTAGTAGGCCGGGACGAGCAGTACTTC; cdr3_aa: CASSLVGRDEQYF
clone_size: once; v_call: TRBV5-1; j_call: TRBJ1-1; d_call: -; cdr3_length: 14; cdr3_nt: TGCGCCAGCAGACAGTCAGGGGTTAAAACTGAAGCTTTCTTT; cdr3_aa: CASRQSGVKTEAFF
clone_size: -; v_call: TRBV29-1; j_call: TRBJ2-5; d_call: -; cdr3_length: 14; cdr3_nt: TGCAGCGGATCGCAAACACGGTCCGGCGGGACCCAGTACTTC; cdr3_aa: CSGSQTRSGGTQYF
clone_size: -; v_call: TRBV5-6; j_call: TRBJ1-2; d_call: TRBD1; cdr3_length: 13; cdr3_nt: TGTGCCAGCAACCCCCAGGGGGCGCCTGGCTACACCTTC; cdr3_aa: CASNPQGAPGYTF
clone_size: -; v_call: TRBV7-2; j_call: TRBJ1-2; d_call: TRBD1; cdr3_length: 15; cdr3_nt: TGTGCCAGCAGCAAAGCAGGGGGCGCCAATTATGGCTACACCTTC; cdr3_aa: CASSKAGGANYGYTF
clone_size: -; v_call: TRBV24-1; j_call: TRBJ2-1; d_call: TRBD2; cdr3_length: 17; cdr3_nt: TGTGCCACCAGCGGGACTAGCGCCCATGCGTCCTACAATGAGCAGTTCTTC; cdr3_aa: CATSGTSAHASYNEQFF
clone_size: -; v_call: TRBV28; j_call: TRBJ1-4; d_call: -; cdr3_length: 16; cdr3_nt: TGTGCCAGCAGTTTATCCGTGGGGGGTACTAATGAAAAACTGTTTTTT; cdr3_aa: CASSLSVGGTNEKLFF
clone_size: -; v_call: TRBV21-1; j_call: TRBJ2-6; d_call: -; cdr3_length: 15; cdr3_nt: TGTGCCAGCAGGGACAGGGCCTCCGGGGCCAACGTCCTGACTTTC; cdr3_aa: CASRDRASGANVLTF
clone_size: -; v_call: TRBV28; j_call: TRBJ1-1; d_call: -; cdr3_length: 13; cdr3_nt: TGTGCCAGCAGTCGCCCGGGGTCAGAATCGGCTTTCTTT; cdr3_aa: CASSRPGSESAFF
clone_size: -; v_call: TRBV30; j_call: TRBJ1-2; d_call: TRBD1; cdr3_length: 13; cdr3_nt: TGTGCCTGGAGTACAGGGGACAACTATGGCTACACCTTC; cdr3_aa: CAWSTGDNYGYTF
clone_size: -; v_call: TRBV27; j_call: TRBJ1-6; d_call: -; cdr3_length: 14; cdr3_nt: TGTGCCAGTCGCCGGACAGAGTATAATTCACCCCTCCACTTT; cdr3_aa: CASRRTEYNSPLHF
clone_size: -; v_call: TRBV3-1/TRBV3-2; j_call: TRBJ1-1; d_call: -; cdr3_length: 15; cdr3_nt: TGTGCCAGCAGCCCTGGAGGCCAAATGAACACTGAAGCTTTCTTT; cdr3_aa: CASSPGGQMNTEAFF
clone_size: -; v_call: TRBV7-2; j_call: TRBJ1-1; d_call: -; cdr3_length: 15; cdr3_nt: TGTGCCAGCAGCTTAGCGCAGGGTGGTGCGACTGAAGCTTTCTTT; cdr3_aa: CASSLAQGGATEAFF
clone_size: -; v_call: TRBV19; j_call: TRBJ2-6; d_call: TRBD1; cdr3_length: 15; cdr3_nt: TGTGCCAGTAGCGGACAGGGCTCTGGGGCCAACGTCCTGACTTTC; cdr3_aa: CASSGQGSGANVLTF
clone_size: -; v_call: TRBV12-3/TRBV12-4; j_call: TRBJ2-7; d_call: TRBD2; cdr3_length: 13; cdr3_nt: TGTGCCAGCACCTGGGGGGGTGCCTACGAGCAGTACTTC; cdr3_aa: CASTWGGAYEQYF
clone_size: -; v_call: TRBV4-2; j_call: TRBJ2-6; d_call: -; cdr3_length: 16; cdr3_nt: TGTGCCAGCAGCCATTCGACAGCAGCTGGGGCCAACGTCCTGACTTTC; cdr3_aa: CASSHSTAAGANVLTF
clone_size: -; v_call: TRBV5-1; j_call: TRBJ2-1; d_call: -; cdr3_length: 15; cdr3_nt: TGCGCCAGCAGCTCCACCGGGGAGGTAGTTAATGAGCAGTTCTTC; cdr3_aa: CASSSTGEVVNEQFF
clone_size: few; v_call: TRBV2; j_call: TRBJ1-2; d_call: TRBD1; cdr3_length: 17; cdr3_nt: TGTGCCAGCACTCCGTCCCGGGACAGGGCTGATGACTATGGCTACACCTTC; cdr3_aa: CASTPSRDRADDYGYTF
clone_size: -; v_call: TRBV7-9; j_call: TRBJ2-1; d_call: -; cdr3_length: 15; cdr3_nt: TGTGCCAGCAGCTCCCGGGACACCATCTACAATGAGCAGTTCTTC; cdr3_aa: CASSSRDTIYNEQFF
clone_size: once; v_call: TRBV19; j_call: TRBJ2-1; d_call: -; cdr3_length: 13; cdr3_nt: TGTGCCAGTAGTATCGGACTCTACAATGAGCAGTTCTTC; cdr3_aa: CASSIGLYNEQFF
clone_size: -; v_call: TRBV4-1; j_call: TRBJ2-3; d_call: TRBD2; cdr3_length: 17; cdr3_nt: TGCGCCAGCAGCCAAGTGGCGAGCGGGGGGGCTGCAGATACGCAGTATTTT; cdr3_aa: CASSQVASGGAADTQYF
clone_size: -; v_call: TRBV5-5; j_call: TRBJ1-4; d_call: TRBD1; cdr3_length: 16; cdr3_nt: TGTGCCAGCAGCTTACGAATGGACAGGGGGGATGAAAAACTGTTTTTT; cdr3_aa: CASSLRMDRGDEKLFF
clone_size: -; v_call: TRBV20-1; j_call: TRBJ2-7; d_call: TRBD2; cdr3_length: 14; cdr3_nt: TGCAGTGCTAGTAAGGGCGGGGGGGCCTACGAGCAGTACTTC; cdr3_aa: CSASKGGGAYEQYF
clone_size: -; v_call: TRBV5-1; j_call: TRBJ2-3; d_call: -; cdr3_length: 17; cdr3_nt: TGCGCCAGCAGCAGCAGTCCCTATGGCAGCGGCACAGATACGCAGTATTTT; cdr3_aa: CASSSSPYGSGTDTQYF
clone_size: -; v_call: TRBV6-5; j_call: TRBJ2-7; d_call: -; cdr3_length: 13; cdr3_nt: TGTGCCAGCAGTTATTTTGTAAGGGGTGAGCAGTACTTC; cdr3_aa: CASSYFVRGEQYF
clone_size: -; v_call: TRBV7-9; j_call: TRBJ2-7; d_call: TRBD2; cdr3_length: 19; cdr3_nt: TGTGCCAGCAGCTTATTAGGGACTAGCGGGGGCCTGCGCCGCTACGAGCAGTACTTC; cdr3_aa: CASSLLGTSGGLRRYEQYF
clone_size: once; v_call: TRBV18; j_call: TRBJ2-3; d_call: TRBD2; cdr3_length: 16; cdr3_nt: TGTGCCAGCTCAAGGACTAGCGGGGCACACACAGATACGCAGTATTTT; cdr3_aa: CASSRTSGAHTDTQYF
clone_size: -; v_call: TRBV6-4; j_call: TRBJ2-1; d_call: TRBD1; cdr3_length: 15; cdr3_nt: TGTGCCAGCTCACACGGGGGACAGGGTAACAATGAGCAGTTCTTC; cdr3_aa: CASSHGGQGNNEQFF
clone_size: -; v_call: TRBV7-8; j_call: TRBJ2-7; d_call: -; cdr3_length: 13; cdr3_nt: TGTGCCAGCAGCTCAGGACAGCTCTACGAGCAGTACTTC; cdr3_aa: CASSSGQLYEQYF
clone_size: -; v_call: TRBV20-1; j_call: TRBJ2-7; d_call: TRBD1; cdr3_length: 14; cdr3_nt: TGCAGTGCTAGTGTAGGACAGGGGCCTTACGAGCAGTACTTC; cdr3_aa: CSASVGQGPYEQYF
clone_size: -; v_call: TRBV14; j_call: TRBJ1-2; d_call: -; cdr3_length: 13; cdr3_nt: TGTGCCAGCAGGTACAGGGTGAGCTATGGCTACACCTTC; cdr3_aa: CASRYRVSYGYTF
clone_size: -; v_call: TRBV7-9; j_call: TRBJ2-5; d_call: TRBD1; cdr3_length: 14; cdr3_nt: TGTGCCAGCAGCCGGACAGGGGGCCAAGAGACCCAGTACTTC; cdr3_aa: CASSRTGGQETQYF
clone_size: many; v_call: TRBV29-1; j_call: TRBJ2-7; d_call: -; cdr3_length: 15; cdr3_nt: TGCAGCGTTGAAGTCCAAGGGTTCGGGGACTACGAGCAGTACTTC; cdr3_aa: CSVEVQGFGDYEQYF
clone_size: -; v_call: TRBV5-1; j_call: TRBJ1-2; d_call: TRBD1; cdr3_length: 16; cdr3_nt: TGCGCCAGCAGCTACATCCCAGGGGGCGCGATCAATGGCTACACCTTC; cdr3_aa: CASSYIPGGAINGYTF
clone_size: once; v_call: TRBV18; j_call: TRBJ1-1; d_call: -; cdr3_length: 14; cdr3_nt: TGTGCCAGCTCACCCGATACAGTGAACACTGAAGCTTTCTTT; cdr3_aa: CASSPDTVNTEAFF
clone_size: few; v_call: TRBV28; j_call: TRBJ1-1; d_call: -; cdr3_length: 12; cdr3_nt: TGTGCCAGCAGCCGCGCGGGACCTGAAGCTTTCTTT; cdr3_aa: CASSRAGPEAFF
clone_size: -; v_call: TRBV5-1; j_call: TRBJ1-2; d_call: TRBD1; cdr3_length: 15; cdr3_nt: TGCGCCAGCAGCGGAAACAGGGGAACTAGCTATGGCTACACCTTC; cdr3_aa: CASSGNRGTSYGYTF
clone_size: -; v_call: TRBV9; j_call: TRBJ1-3; d_call: -; cdr3_length: 13; cdr3_nt: TGTGCCAGCGGAGAACCCTCTGGAAACACCATATATTTT; cdr3_aa: CASGEPSGNTIYF
clone_size: -; v_call: TRBV29-1; j_call: TRBJ1-1; d_call: -; cdr3_length: 11; cdr3_nt: TGCAGCGTTTCAGGGAACACTGAAGCTTTCTTT; cdr3_aa: CSVSGNTEAFF
clone_size: -; v_call: TRBV19; j_call: TRBJ1-5; d_call: TRBD1; cdr3_length: 14; cdr3_nt: TGTGCCAGTAGGCCCACAGGGGGCCTACAGCCCCAGCATTTT; cdr3_aa: CASRPTGGLQPQHF
clone_size: -; v_call: TRBV5-1; j_call: TRBJ1-1; d_call: -; cdr3_length: 15; cdr3_nt: TGCGCCAGCAGCTTATTTCAGGGCCCGAACACTGAAGCTTTCTTT; cdr3_aa: CASSLFQGPNTEAFF